The source of this TCR beta chain is a study of tumor-infiltrating lymphocytes in localized non-small cell lung cancer (dated by TCRdb to the early 2020s). The study in broad terms: The cohort included patients whose samples were collected after neoadjuvant chemotherapy, as well as both smokers and never-smokers and several histologies. Each patient provided resected tumor tissue plus uninvolved lung tissue from the same patient, with the uninvolved lung tissue described as non-adjacent to the tumor. Alongside flow cytometry, multiplex immunofluorescence, RNA-seq, exome sequencing and proteomics, TCR sequencing was applied to the same patients as one of several integrated assays. The overall ICON cohort was composed of 150 surgical patients with localized non-small cell lung cancer whose tumors were resected. A total of 45 to 60 patients were part of the paired comparison of immunoSEQ T-cell fraction between tumor and uninvolved lung.

The immunoSEQ assay used for TCR sequencing gave the T-cell fraction in both tumor and uninvolved lung tissue. The paper's processing steps were these. To analyze survival, patients were divided into a high T-cell fraction group (upper tertile) and a low T-cell fraction group (lower two tertiles), and the two groups were compared using a log-rank test. A signed-rank test was used to check for differences in T-cell fraction between paired tumor and uninvolved lung. TCRdb mirrors the immuneACCESS table, restricted to in-frame sequences. Some clones are absent from its copies; in checked studies, under half trace to an unresolved V gene, and the reason for the others is unknown. The V and J calls and clone size come from that table; D and trimming were worked out from the DNA. The sample data list some 30,000 clones, and approximately 83% of these were observed just once. The top ten clonotypes cover roughly 2% of the sample.

V and J are truncated by 0 bases and 7 bases respectively, leaving an intervening sequence of 13 bases. CDR1 and CDR2 (MGHRA, YSYEKL) derive from the germline V gene. CDR3 length: 15 amino acids, cysteine to phenylalanine. The retained sequence is limited to the CDR3, 45 bases, with the frame set at the first base. Patient enrollment in ICON started in April 2016, and the final patient was enrolled in 2018. In a subcohort of 65 to 85 patients, fresh tumor and matched uninvolved tissue were collected for in-depth immune analyses, with TCR sequencing among those analyses. DNA for TCR sequencing was isolated from bulk tissue, and no cell sorting was done. In regard to this clone: The antigen it binds to is not known. It has no much larger one-base neighbor in the sample; base qualities were not kept.

What the study reported, not specific to this receptor: Since assay coverage differed from patient to patient depending on how much tissue was available, TCR sequencing was done for only a subset of the cohort. TCRbeta sequencing supported higher T cell infiltration in tumors than in uninvolved lung tissue, consistent with immunofluorescence CD3 counts. Because different assays used different pieces of the same tissue, technical variation could not be distinguished from intratumor heterogeneity. Recurrence-free survival showed no association with tumor T-cell fraction measured by TCR sequencing (p = 0.61). The TCR-derived T-cell fraction showed no difference between the flow cytometry-defined immunotypes IM1 (good prognosis) and IM2 (poor prognosis).

Sequencing was done on a sample of lung tumor tissue. The sequence came from a human donor with non-small cell lung cancer. The sequence joins TRBV4-1 to TRBJ2-4; the D match is possibly TRBD1 or TRBD2, with 6 bases aligned in each. DNA sequence: TGCGCCAGCAGCCAAGAGGGGGGCGCGGGGAACATTCAGTACTTC. Translated, this is CASSQEGGAGNIQYF.